The present entry profiles one TCR beta chain with its context. The sample belongs to a study of cytomegalovirus exposure and HLA in healthy donors. After removal of 5 bases from V and 5 bases from J, the junction contained 8 bases not matched to a gene. CDR3 length: 14 amino acids. CDR1 is SEHNR and CDR2 is FQNEAQ in the germline V gene (reference sequence). Researchers ran the PCR with 60 Vbeta and 13 Jbeta primers. Some clones are missing from TCRdb's copy, which holds only in-frame ones; the method was immunoSEQ multiplex PCR. Its table lists 34,000 or so clones. The TCR originated in a female donor in good health and CMV-seronegative. The chain uses TRBV7-9 and TRBJ1-2; 7 bases agree with TRBD1. The sample was PBMCs. DNA for the CDR3: TGTGCCAGCAGCCAGGGGGATTCGAGGTATGGCTACACCTTC. Residues: CASSQGDSRYGYTF. Combining the CDR3 with reference TRBV7-9 and TRBJ1-2 gives the whole variable domain DTGVSQNPRHKITKRGQNVTFRCDPISEHNRLYWYRQTLGQGPEFLTYFQNEAQLEKSRLLSDRFSAERPKGSFSTLEIQRTEQGDSAMYLCASSQGDSRYGYTFGSGTRLTVV.